Shown below are 23 T cell receptor beta chains from a single sample sequenced in a study of T-cell reconstitution after alpha-beta-depleted transplantation in children. Construction of the TCRbeta library involved unique molecular identifiers. TCRdb passed the PCR reads through MiXCR, listing each CDR3 protein once. The sample yields about 160,000 distinct CDR3 sequences, 8.5% to 14% seen once. Sample: PBMCs, taken before TCRalphabeta/CD19-depleted stem cell transplant. The receptors stem from a boy between 2 and 10 years old with acute myeloid leukemia, due to receive a stem cell transplant.

This clonotype was counted many times. CDR3 nucleotides: TGTGCCAGCAGTCCCCCGCCGGGACAGGGATACGAGCAGTACTTC. It codes for CASSPPPGQGYEQYF. The rearrangement links TRBV12-3 or TRBV12-4 to TRBJ2-7, with 9 bases lining up with TRBD1. The CDR3 contains 15 residues. The junction had 9 bases not matched to a gene; V was cut back by 5 bases and J by 4 bases.

This clonotype has ten or more counts. The rearrangement links TRBV7-3 to TRBJ2-1, with D hard to call. The CDR3 extends over 15 amino acids. Trimming cost V 2 bases and J 2 bases, with 10 bases left between them. Germline V gene lookup returns CDR1 SGHTA and CDR2 FQGTGA. The CDR3 DNA follows: TGTGCCAGCAGCTTATCGGGTTTCCCCTACAATGAGCAGTTCTTC. Protein: CASSLSGFPYNEQFF. Supplemented by reference TRBV7-3 and TRBJ2-1, the full variable domain reads GAGVSQTPSNKVTEKGKYVELRCDPISGHTALYWYRQSLGQGPEFLIYFQGTGAADDSGLPNDRFFAVRPEGSVSTLKIQRTERGDSAVYLCASSLSGFPYNEQFFGPGTRLTVL.

This clonotype was observed at least ten times. The V and J genes are TRBV29-1 and TRBJ2-7, with no clear D. CDR3 length: 10 residues. The V gene lost 4 bases and the J gene lost 7 bases, with 8 bases spanning the gap. Per the germline V gene, CDR1 is SQVTM and CDR2 is ANQGSEA. The CDR3 loop is CSVGTVEQYF. As DNA, the CDR3 is TGCAGCGTTGGAACAGTTGAGCAGTACTTC.

This clonotype was detected many times. The chain's CDR3 is CASSRRGDTGELFF. In nucleotides, the CDR3 is TGCGCCAGCAGCAGGAGAGGGGACACCGGGGAGCTGTTTTTT. This sequence joins TRBV5-1 and TRBJ2-2; TRBD1 or TRBD2 may be the D gene (5 bases each). Germline loops: CDR1 SGHRS, CDR2 YFSETQ. The V end was cut by 4 bases, the J end by 3 bases, with 10 bases between. The CDR3 consists of 14 residues. Full variable domain (remainder filled in from reference TRBV5-1 and TRBJ2-2): KAGVTQTPRYLIKTRGQQVTLSCSPISGHRSVSWYQQTPGQGLQFLFEYFSETQRNKGNFPGRFSGRQFSNSRSEMNVSTLELGDSALYLCASSRRGDTGELFFGEGSRLTVL.

This clonotype showed up many times. V and J are TRBV29-1 and TRBJ2-2; D uncertain. Germline assignment: CDR1 SQVTM and CDR2 ANQGSEA. The ends were cut back, 3 bases at V and 5 bases at J, with 10 bases in the middle. The CDR3 is 13 residues long. The CDR3 here is CSVDPLETGELFF. The CDR3 DNA is TGCAGCGTTGATCCTTTGGAAACCGGGGAGCTGTTTTTT.

This clonotype was counted many times. The chain links TRBV5-1 to TRBJ1-2, with 8 bases lining up with TRBD1. V trimming: 2 bases; J trimming: 3 bases; junction bases outside the gene matches: 9. From germline, CDR1 is SGHRS and CDR2 YFSETQ. The CDR3 spans 16 residues. The CDR3 sequence: CASSLESTGEYYGYTF. CDR3 sequence (DNA): TGCGCCAGCAGCTTAGAATCGACAGGGGAATACTATGGCTACACCTTC.

This clonotype was recorded many times. The chain recombines TRBV6-5 with TRBJ2-7, with D perhaps matching TRBD1 or TRBD2 (6 bases each). V was pared by 4 bases and J by 4 bases, with 17 bases between. CDR3 size: 15 residues. Germline V gene data show CDR1 as MNHEY and CDR2 as SVGAGI. DNA for the CDR3: TGTGCCAGCAGTTCCCGGGGGCCGGGGAAATACGAGCAGTACTTC. Protein: CASSSRGPGKYEQYF.

This clonotype was detected ten times or more. In DNA form, the CDR3 reads TGTGCCATCAGTGAACGCCTGGAAGGGGCCTACGAGCAGTACTTC. This codes for CAISERLEGAYEQYF. V usage is TRBV10-3 and J usage is TRBJ2-7, with D perhaps matching TRBD1 (5 bases). This CDR3 is 15 amino acids long. Germline V gene data show CDR1 as ENHRY and CDR2 as SYGVKD. With 3 bases removed from V and 2 bases from J, the gap between germline ends came to 14 bases.

The table lists this clonotype with many counts. V and J are TRBV12-3 or TRBV12-4 and TRBJ2-1, with D possibly being TRBD2 (6 bases). V shed 5 bases and J shed 7 bases, with 18 bases lying between them. This CDR3 is 15 amino acids long. This CDR3 reads CASSPAPGLQNEQFF. CDR3 sequence (DNA): TGTGCCAGCAGTCCGGCCCCGGGACTCCAGAATGAGCAGTTCTTC.

This clonotype was counted at least ten times. The V call is TRBV12-3 or TRBV12-4, the J call TRBJ1-5, with D possibly being TRBD1 (6 bases). The V end lost 5 bases, the J end lost 4 bases, and 15 bases lay between the germline ends. CDR3 length equals 15 residues. The CDR3 sequence: CASSAPGTRNQPQHF. CDR3 in DNA: TGTGCCAGCAGTGCACCCGGGACAAGGAATCAGCCCCAGCATTTT.

This clonotype occurred many times. This sequence joins TRBV13 and TRBJ1-1; D is perhaps TRBD1 (5 bases). This CDR3 region has 13 residues. In germline, CDR1 is PRHDT, CDR2 FYEKMQ (reference sequence). V was cut by 4 bases and J by 6 bases, with 12 bases left in between. CDR3 protein: CASSSPGTAEAFF. The CDR3 DNA is TGTGCCAGCAGCTCCCCCGGGACGGCTGAAGCTTTCTTT.

In its sample, this clonotype was seen many times. The CDR3 here is CASRPQGGATQYF. CDR3 DNA: TGTGCCAGCAGACCCCAGGGCGGAGCGACCCAGTACTTC. This rearrangement joins TRBV28 to TRBJ2-5, with D perhaps TRBD1 (5 bases). With 6 bases removed from V and 7 bases from J, the gap between germline ends came to 15 bases. This CDR3 contains 13 residues. CDR1 MDHEN and CDR2 SYDVKM come from the germline V gene.

This clonotype was recorded at least ten times. The gene calls are TRBV28 and TRBJ2-7; TRBD2 matches 8 bases. V dropped 2 bases and J dropped 0; count of bases not matched to a gene: 9. The CDR3 has 17 amino acids. Germline V gene sequence: CDR1 MDHEN, CDR2 SYDVKM. The CDR3 coding sequence is TGTGCCAGCAGTTTAGGATTCGGCGGGGGGAGCTCCTACGAGCAGTACGTC. It translates to CASSLGFGGGSSYEQYV.

In this sample, this clonotype turned up many times. CDR3 bases: TGTGCCACCAGTGAACCGACAGGGGGAGGCTACACCTTC. Its protein is CATSEPTGGGYTF. V is TRBV24-1 and J is TRBJ1-2, with 9 bases matching TRBD1. Germline loops: CDR1 KGHDR, CDR2 SFDVKD. V was clipped by 4 bases and J by 8 bases; unmatched bases: 4. The CDR3 covers 13 residues.

Many counts were recorded for this clonotype. V usage is TRBV5-6 and J usage is TRBJ2-7; the D is unclear. CDR3 length equals 14 residues. V was pared by 2 bases and J by 3 bases, with 12 bases between. CDR1 is SGHDT and CDR2 is YYEEEE in the germline V gene. This CDR3 is CASSFGSSIYEQYF. CDR3 nucleotide sequence: TGTGCCAGCAGCTTCGGATCTAGTATCTACGAGCAGTACTTC.

There are many counts of this clonotype. The chain combines TRBV12-3 or TRBV12-4 with TRBJ2-1, with 12 bases fitting TRBD2. CDR3 size: 15 residues. J was trimmed by 7 bases and V by 4 bases; bases with no gene match: 5. CDR3 protein: CASSWLAGGLNEQFF. The CDR3 nucleotides read TGTGCCAGCAGTTGGCTAGCGGGGGGGTTGAATGAGCAGTTCTTC.

The V and J genes are TRBV7-8 and TRBJ2-6, with 7 bases that match TRBD1. Per germline, CDR1 SGHVS and CDR2 FQNEAQ. This CDR3 spans 17 amino acids. V shed 5 bases, J shed 3 bases, and the junction held 10 bases outside the gene matches. The CDR3 here is CASSRESRGFGANVLTF. CDR3 in DNA: TGTGCCAGCAGCCGAGAGTCCAGGGGGTTTGGGGCCAACGTCCTGACTTTC.

This clonotype was observed many times. The V and J genes are TRBV11-2 and TRBJ1-1, with D maybe TRBD1 (6 bases). Trimming stripped 1 base from V and 3 bases from J, with 9 bases between. Germline CDR1 is SGHAT and CDR2 is FQNNGV. The CDR3 runs to 14 residues. CDR3 sequence: CASSLGTGYTEAFF. CDR3 coding DNA: TGTGCCAGCAGCTTAGGTACAGGGTACACTGAAGCTTTCTTT.

This clonotype showed up many times. The chain recombines TRBV24-1 with TRBJ2-2; no firm D call. The CDR3 loop spans 12 amino acids. V dropped 3 bases and J dropped 6 bases, with 4 bases sitting between them. Looked up from germline, CDR1 is KGHDR and CDR2 is SFDVKD. DNA for the CDR3: TGTGCCACCAGTGATCTTGCCGGGGAGCTGTTTTTT. Its translation is CATSDLAGELFF.

This clonotype was picked up many times. The chain has TRBV5-1 and TRBJ1-1, with D possibly being TRBD1 (5 bases). The germline V gene has CDR1 SGHRS and CDR2 YFSETQ. V was trimmed by 0 bases and J by 4 bases, leaving 10 bases between them. The CDR3 has 14 residues. The CDR3 bases are TGCGCCAGCAGCTTGGTGGGGGTCAGCACTGAAGCTTTCTTT. It specifies CASSLVGVSTEAFF.

This clonotype was seen ten or more times. The chain carries TRBV6-5 and TRBJ1-5, with D perhaps matching TRBD1 (5 bases). The V gene's germline CDR1 is MNHEY and CDR2 SVGAGI. The CDR3 has 17 residues. Trimming took off 0 bases at V and 0 bases at J, with 12 bases between the two ends. CDR3 sequence: CASSYSTGQLSNQPQHF. In DNA form, the CDR3 reads TGTGCCAGCAGTTACTCTACAGGCCAGCTTAGCAATCAGCCCCAGCATTTT.

Comments on this clonotype: A single base separates this from a much larger clone, so it may be a read error. The chain carries TRBV7-2 and TRBJ2-7; D call uncertain. Per germline, CDR1 SGHTA and CDR2 FQGNSA. This CDR3 has 15 amino acids. CDR3 loop: CASILVAQTTYEQYF. CDR3 sequence (DNA): TGTGCCAGCATCTTAGTGGCCCAAACAACCTACGAGCAGTACTTC.

This clonotype has at least ten counts. The chain is built from TRBV12-3 or TRBV12-4 and TRBJ1-1; TRBD1 matches 8 bases. Trimming took 4 bases from V and 1 from J; bases not matched to a gene: 5. This CDR3 is built from 15 residues. CDR3 bases: TGTGCCAGCAGTTACAGGGGGATAAGGAACACTGAAGCTTTCTTT. This encodes CASSYRGIRNTEAFF.